The present T cell receptor (beta chain) was sequenced within a study of T cell changes during pregnancy in multiple sclerosis. The table came from immunoSEQ multiplex PCR; TCRdb's copy has only in-frame clones and leaves some out. The data hold roughly 48,000 clones, with 95% observed a single time. V lost 4 bases to trimming and J lost 4 bases, with 16 bases between them. Germline-derived CDR1 and CDR2 are MNHNS and SASEGT. CDR3 length: 16 residues. Specimen: CD8+ T cells from peripheral blood mononuclear cells, collected in the first trimester of pregnancy. The rearrangement uses TRBV6-1 and TRBJ2-2; D may be TRBD2 (6 bases). This receptor was identified in a female donor with multiple sclerosis, enrolled in a pregnancy study. Here the CDR3 reads CASSARGIRITGELFF. The CDR3 DNA reads as TGTGCCAGCAGTGCCCGGGGGATTCGTATCACCGGGGAGCTGTTTTTT.